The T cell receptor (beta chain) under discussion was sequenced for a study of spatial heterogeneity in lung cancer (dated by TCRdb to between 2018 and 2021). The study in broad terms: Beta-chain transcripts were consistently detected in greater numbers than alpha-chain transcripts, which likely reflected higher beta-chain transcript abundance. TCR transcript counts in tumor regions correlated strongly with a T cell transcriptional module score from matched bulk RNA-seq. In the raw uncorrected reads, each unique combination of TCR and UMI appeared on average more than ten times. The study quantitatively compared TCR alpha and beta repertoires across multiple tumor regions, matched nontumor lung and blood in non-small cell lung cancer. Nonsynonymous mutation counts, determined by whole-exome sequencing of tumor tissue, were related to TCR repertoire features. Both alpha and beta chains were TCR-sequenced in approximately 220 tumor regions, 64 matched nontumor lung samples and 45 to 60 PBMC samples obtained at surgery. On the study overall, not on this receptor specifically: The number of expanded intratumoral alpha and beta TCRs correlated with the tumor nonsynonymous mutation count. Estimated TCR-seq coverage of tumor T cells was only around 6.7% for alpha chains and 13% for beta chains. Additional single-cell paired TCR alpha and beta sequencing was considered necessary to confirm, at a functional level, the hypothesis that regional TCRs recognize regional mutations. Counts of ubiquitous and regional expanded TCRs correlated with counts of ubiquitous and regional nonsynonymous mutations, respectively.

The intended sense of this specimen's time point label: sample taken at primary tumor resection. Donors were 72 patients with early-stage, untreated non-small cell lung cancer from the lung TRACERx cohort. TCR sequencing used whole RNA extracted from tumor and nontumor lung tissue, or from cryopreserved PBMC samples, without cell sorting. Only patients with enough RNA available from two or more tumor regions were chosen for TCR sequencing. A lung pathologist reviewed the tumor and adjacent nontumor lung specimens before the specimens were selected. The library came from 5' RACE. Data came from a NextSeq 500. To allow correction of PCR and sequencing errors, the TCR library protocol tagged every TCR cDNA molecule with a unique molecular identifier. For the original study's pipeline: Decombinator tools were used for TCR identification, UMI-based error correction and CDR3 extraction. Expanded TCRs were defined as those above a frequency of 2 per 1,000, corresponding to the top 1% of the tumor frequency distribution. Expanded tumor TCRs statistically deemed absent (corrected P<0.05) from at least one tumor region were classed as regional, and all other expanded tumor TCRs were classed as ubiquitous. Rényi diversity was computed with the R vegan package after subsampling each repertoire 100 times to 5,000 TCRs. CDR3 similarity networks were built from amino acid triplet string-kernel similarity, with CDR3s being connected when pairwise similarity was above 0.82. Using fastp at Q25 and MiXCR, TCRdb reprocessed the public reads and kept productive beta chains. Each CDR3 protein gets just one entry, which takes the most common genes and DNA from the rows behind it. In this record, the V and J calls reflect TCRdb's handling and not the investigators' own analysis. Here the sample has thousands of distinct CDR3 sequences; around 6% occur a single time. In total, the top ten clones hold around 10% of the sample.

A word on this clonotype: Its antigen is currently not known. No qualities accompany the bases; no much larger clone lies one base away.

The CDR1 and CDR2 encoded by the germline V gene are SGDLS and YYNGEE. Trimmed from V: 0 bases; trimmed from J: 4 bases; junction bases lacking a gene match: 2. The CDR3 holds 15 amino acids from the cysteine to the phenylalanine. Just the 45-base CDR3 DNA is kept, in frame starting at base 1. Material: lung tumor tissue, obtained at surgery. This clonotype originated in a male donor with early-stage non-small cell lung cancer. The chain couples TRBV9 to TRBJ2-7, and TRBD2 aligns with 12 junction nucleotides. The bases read TGTGCCAGCAGCGTAGGGGGGACTAGCGGGTACGAGCAGTACTTC. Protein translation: CASSVGGTSGYEQYF. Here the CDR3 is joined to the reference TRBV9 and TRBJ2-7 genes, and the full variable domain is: DSGVTQTPKHLITATGQRVTLRCSPRSGDLSVYWYQQSLDQGLQFLIQYYNGEERAKGNILERFSAQQFPDLHSELNLSSLELGDSALYFCASSVGGTSGYEQYFGPGTRLTVT.